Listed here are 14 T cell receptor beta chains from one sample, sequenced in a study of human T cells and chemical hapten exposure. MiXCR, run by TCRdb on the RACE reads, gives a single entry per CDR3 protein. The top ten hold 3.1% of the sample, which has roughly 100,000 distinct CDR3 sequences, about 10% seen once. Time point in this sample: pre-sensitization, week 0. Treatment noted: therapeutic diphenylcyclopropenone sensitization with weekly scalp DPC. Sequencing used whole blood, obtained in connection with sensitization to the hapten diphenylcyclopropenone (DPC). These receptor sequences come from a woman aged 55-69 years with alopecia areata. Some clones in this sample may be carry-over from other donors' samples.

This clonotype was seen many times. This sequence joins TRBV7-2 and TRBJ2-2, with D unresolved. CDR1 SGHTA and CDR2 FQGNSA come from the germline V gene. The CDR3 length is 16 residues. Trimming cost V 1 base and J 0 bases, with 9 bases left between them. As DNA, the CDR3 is TGTGCCAGCAGCTTAGAGGGCGCCCCGAACACCGGGGAGCTGTTTTTT. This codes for CASSLEGAPNTGELFF.

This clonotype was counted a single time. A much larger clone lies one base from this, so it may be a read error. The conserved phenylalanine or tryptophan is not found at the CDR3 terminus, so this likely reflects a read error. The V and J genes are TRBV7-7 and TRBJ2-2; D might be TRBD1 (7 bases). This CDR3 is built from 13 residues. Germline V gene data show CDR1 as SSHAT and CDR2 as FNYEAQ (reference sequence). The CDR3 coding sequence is TGTGCTAGCAGCTCAGGGGGGACCGGGGAGCTGTTTTCT. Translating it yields CASSSGGTGELFS.

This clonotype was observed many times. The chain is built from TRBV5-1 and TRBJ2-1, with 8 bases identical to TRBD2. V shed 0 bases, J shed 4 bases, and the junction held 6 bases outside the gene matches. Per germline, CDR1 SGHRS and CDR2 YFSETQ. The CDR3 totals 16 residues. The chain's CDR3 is CASSLASGPMYNEQFF. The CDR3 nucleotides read TGCGCCAGCAGCTTGGCTAGCGGGCCAATGTACAATGAGCAGTTCTTC.

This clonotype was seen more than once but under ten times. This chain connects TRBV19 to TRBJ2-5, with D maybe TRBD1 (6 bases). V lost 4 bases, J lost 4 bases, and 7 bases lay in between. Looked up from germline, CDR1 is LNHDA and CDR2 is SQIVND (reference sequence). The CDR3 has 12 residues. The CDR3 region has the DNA TGTGCCAGTAGTAGCAGGGGAGAGACCCAGTACTTC. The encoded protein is CASSSRGETQYF.

The DNA for the CDR3 is TGTGCCAGCACCCACGGGGGGGTATCCTACAATGAGCAGTTCTTC. Translating gives CASTHGGVSYNEQFF. This chain links TRBV5-4 with TRBJ2-1, with 8 bases lining up with TRBD2. From germline, CDR1 is SGHNT and CDR2 YYREEE (reference sequence). J gave up 1 base and V 6 bases, and 6 bases lay outside the gene matches. The CDR3 spans 15 residues.

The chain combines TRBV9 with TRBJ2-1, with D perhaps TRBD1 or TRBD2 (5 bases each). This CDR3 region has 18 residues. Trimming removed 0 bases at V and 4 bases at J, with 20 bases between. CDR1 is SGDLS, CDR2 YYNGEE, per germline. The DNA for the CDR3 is TGTGCCAGCAGCGTAGCAACCGCCCAGGGAGTAGGGTACAATGAGCAGTTCTTC. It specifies CASSVATAQGVGYNEQFF.

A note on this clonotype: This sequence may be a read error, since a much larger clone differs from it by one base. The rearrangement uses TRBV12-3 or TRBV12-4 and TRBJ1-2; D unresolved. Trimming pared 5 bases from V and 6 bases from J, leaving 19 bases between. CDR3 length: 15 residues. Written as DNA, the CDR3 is TGTGCCAGCAGTCCGGACGAGACTCCATTGGATGGCTACACCTTC. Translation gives CASSPDETPLDGYTF.

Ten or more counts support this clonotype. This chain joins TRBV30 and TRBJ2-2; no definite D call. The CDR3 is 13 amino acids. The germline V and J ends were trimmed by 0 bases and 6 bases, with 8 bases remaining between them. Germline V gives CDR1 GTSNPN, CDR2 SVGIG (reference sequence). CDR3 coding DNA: TGTGCCTGGAGTGTACGGGTTGCCGGGGAGCTGTTTTTT. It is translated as CAWSVRVAGELFF.

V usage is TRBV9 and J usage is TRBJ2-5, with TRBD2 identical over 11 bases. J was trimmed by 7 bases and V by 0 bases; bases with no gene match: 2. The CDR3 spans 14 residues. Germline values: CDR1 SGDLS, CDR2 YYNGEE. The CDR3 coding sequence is TGTGCCAGCAGCGTAGGTACTAGCGGGGGGACCCAGTACTTC. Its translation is CASSVGTSGGTQYF.

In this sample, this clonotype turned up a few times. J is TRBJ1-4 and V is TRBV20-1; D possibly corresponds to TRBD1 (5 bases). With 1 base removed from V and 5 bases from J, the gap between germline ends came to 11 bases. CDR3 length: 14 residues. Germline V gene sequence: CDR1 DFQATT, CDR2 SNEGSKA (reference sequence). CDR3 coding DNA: TGCAGTGCTAGAGTGACAGATGTGAATGAAAAACTGTTTTTT. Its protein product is CSARVTDVNEKLFF.

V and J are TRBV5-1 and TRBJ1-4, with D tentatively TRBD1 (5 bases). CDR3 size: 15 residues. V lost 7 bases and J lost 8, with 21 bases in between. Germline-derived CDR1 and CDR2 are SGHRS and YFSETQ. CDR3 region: CASSPAGTGREKLFF. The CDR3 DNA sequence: TGCGCCAGCTCACCCGCCGGGACGGGAAGGGAAAAACTGTTTTTT.

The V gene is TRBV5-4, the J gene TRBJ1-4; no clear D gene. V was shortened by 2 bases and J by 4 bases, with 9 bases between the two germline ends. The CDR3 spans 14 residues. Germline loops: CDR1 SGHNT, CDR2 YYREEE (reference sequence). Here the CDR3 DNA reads TGTGCCAGCAGCTTTAACCTGATTAATGAAAAACTGTTTTTT. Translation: CASSFNLINEKLFF.

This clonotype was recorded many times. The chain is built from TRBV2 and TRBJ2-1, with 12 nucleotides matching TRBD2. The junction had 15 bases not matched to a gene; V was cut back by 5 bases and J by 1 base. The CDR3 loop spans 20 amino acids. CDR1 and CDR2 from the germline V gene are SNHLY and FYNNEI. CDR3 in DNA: TGTGCCAGCAGTCCGAGGCCGACTAGCGGGGGAGTGGGTTCCTACAATGAGCAGTTCTTC. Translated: CASSPRPTSGGVGSYNEQFF.

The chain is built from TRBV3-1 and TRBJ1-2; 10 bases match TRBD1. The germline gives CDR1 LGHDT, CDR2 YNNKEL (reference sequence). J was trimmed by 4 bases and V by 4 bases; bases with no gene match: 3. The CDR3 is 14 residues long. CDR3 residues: CASSPGTGAYGYTF. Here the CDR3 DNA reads TGTGCCAGCAGCCCGGGGACAGGGGCCTATGGCTACACCTTC.